Reported below is one TCR beta chain. Its antigen is as yet unknown. The data were obtained in a study of beta chain features in type 1 diabetes. Overall study context: Sorted cells, 107,917,701 in number, were examined across all samples.

Expressed TCRB transcripts were sequenced because the entire RNA isolate underwent reverse transcription. TCRdb's table, derived via immunoSEQ multiplex PCR, lists solely in-frame clones and lacks some. The sample has 40,000 to 45,000 clones, around 50% seen once. Overall study findings and caveats: Any HLA effect on TCRB rearrangement was left unresolved by small sub-analyses. More deletions and fewer insertions at VDJ junctions were found in patients with type 1 diabetes.

V lost 7 bases and J lost 4, with 13 bases in between. CDR3 length: 14 residues. Germline V CDR1 and CDR2: MNHNS, SASEGT. The sequenced sample was Tregs from blood. The origin of this receptor is a woman between 18 and 29 years old in good health. This chain links TRBV6-1 with TRBJ2-2; no clear D. The CDR3 nucleotides read TGTGCCAGCACTCCTGCCAGAACCACCGGGGAGCTGTTTTTT. This encodes CASTPARTTGELFF.